Following are 6 T cell receptor beta chains from one sample sequenced in a study of blood T cell repertoires in COVID-19. Measured with immunoSEQ multiplex PCR; TCRdb has only the in-frame clones, and not every one. The sample carries about 110,000 clones, approximately 80% recorded once. Sequenced input: peripheral blood. These receptors came from an elderly man with acute or convalescent COVID-19.

The chain employs TRBV3-1 (or the pseudogene TRBV3-2) and TRBJ2-7; possibly TRBD1 for D (5 bases). CDR3 length: 16 residues. Germline CDR1 is LGHDT and CDR2 is YNNKEL (reference sequence). The V end was cut by 0 bases, the J end by 3 bases, with 15 bases between. The CDR3 DNA follows: TGTGCCAGCAGCCAAGAAAGACAGACGCTTAGCTACGAGCAGTACTTC. Encoded protein: CASSQERQTLSYEQYF.

The table lists this clone with a count of one. CDR3 loop: CASSFRFGASSGNTGELFF. The CDR3 nucleotides are TGTGCCAGCAGTTTTAGGTTCGGGGCATCTAGCGGGAACACCGGGGAGCTGTTTTTT. The V and J genes are TRBV27 and TRBJ2-2, with 7 positions matching TRBD2. CDR1 is MNHEY, CDR2 SMNVEV, per germline (reference sequence). Germline trimming cut 3 bases from V and 1 base from J; bases unmatched to any gene: 14. This CDR3 comprises 19 residues.

The V and J genes are TRBV19 and TRBJ1-2; 7 bases map to TRBD1. This CDR3 is built from 14 residues. CDR1 and CDR2 from the germline V gene are LNHDA and SQIVND (reference sequence). V trimming: 5 bases; J trimming: 4 bases; junction bases outside the gene matches: 7. The chain's CDR3 is CASSPDREGYGYTF. DNA for the CDR3: TGTGCCAGTAGTCCCGACAGGGAAGGCTATGGCTACACCTTC.

The rearrangement joins TRBV25-1 to TRBJ2-7, with D perhaps TRBD1 (5 bases). Trimming shortened V by 5 bases and J by 9 bases, and 17 bases separated the two germline ends. This CDR3 is built from 13 residues. CDR1 and CDR2 from the germline V gene are MGHDK and SYGVNS. The CDR3 bases are TGTGCCAGCAGTATTACAGGAACCTCCGGGCAGTACTTC. This translates into CASSITGTSGQYF.

The V and J genes are TRBV2 and TRBJ2-5; TRBD1 aligns across 11 bases. The CDR3 consists of 15 residues. Per the germline V gene, CDR1 is SNHLY and CDR2 is FYNNEI. The J segment lost 2 bases and the V segment lost 8 bases, leaving 7 bases of the junction unmatched. The CDR3 reads CASGGQGGYQETQYF. DNA for the CDR3: TGTGCCAGCGGGGGACAGGGGGGATATCAAGAGACCCAGTACTTC. Together with reference TRBV2 and TRBJ2-5, the CDR3 gives the full variable domain: EPEVTQTPSHQVTQMGQEVILRCVPISNHLYFYWYRQILGQKVEFLVSFYNNEISEKSEIFDDQFSVERPDGSNFTLKIRSTKLEDSAMYFCASGGQGGYQETQYFGPGTRLLVL.

A note on this clone: The junction shows a germline mismatch at one end, possibly a read error. The V and J genes are TRBV7-7 and TRBJ2-2; TRBD1 aligns across 8 bases. Per germline, CDR1 SSHAT and CDR2 FNYEAQ (reference sequence). The CDR3 covers 14 residues. The CDR3 region has the DNA TGTGCTAGCACCGGGACAGGGAACACCGGGGAGCTGTTTTTT. Its protein is CASTGTGNTGELFF.